This passage covers 25 T cell receptor beta chains from one sample sequenced in a study of blood T cell repertoires in COVID-19. Assay used: immunoSEQ multiplex PCR; TCRdb lists only in-frame clones, some missing. The data show 200,000 to 250,000 clones, about 88% seen once. The sample was PBMCs or T cells enriched from blood (not recorded which). These receptors were obtained from a woman in her thirties who had recovered from COVID-19.

V gene TRBV5-1 combines with J gene TRBJ2-5; 9 bases align to TRBD1. V was pared by 4 bases and J by 5 bases, with 12 bases of the junction left unmatched. The CDR3 extends over 16 amino acids. Per germline, CDR1 SGHRS and CDR2 YFSETQ. CDR3 coding DNA: TGCGCCAGCAGCAACGTGCGGACAGGGGAAGTGGAGACCCAGTACTTC. Its translation is CASSNVRTGEVETQYF.

CDR3 nucleotide sequence: TGTGCCAGCAGCCTTCGCGAGGGAACGTTGGGTGAAAAACTGTTTTTT. Protein: CASSLREGTLGEKLFF. This chain uses TRBV4-2 with TRBJ1-4; D gene ambiguous. The germline gives CDR1 LGHNA, CDR2 YNFKEQ. The CDR3 consists of 16 residues. Trimming removed 4 bases from V and 7 bases from J, with 19 bases in between.

The rearrangement joins TRBV6-5 to TRBJ1-1; D unresolved. CDR1 and CDR2 from the germline V gene are MNHEY and SVGAGI. This CDR3 comprises 13 residues. Trimming removed 6 bases from V and 1 base from J, with 9 bases in between. As DNA, the CDR3 is TGTGCCAGCAGCTTACACGAGAACACTGAAGCTTTCTTT. Protein: CASSLHENTEAFF.

This sequence joins TRBV4-3 and TRBJ2-3, with TRBD2 identical over 8 bases. CDR1 is LGHNA and CDR2 is YSLEER in the germline V gene. The CDR3 totals 17 residues. V dropped 3 bases and J dropped 2; count of bases not matched to a gene: 10. The CDR3 coding sequence is TGCGCCAGCAGCCACGGTAGGGAGCGGGGGATCACAGATACGCAGTATTTT. Its protein product is CASSHGRERGITDTQYF.

This clone has just a few counts. The V call is TRBV11-2, the J call TRBJ2-7, with D possibly TRBD1 on 6 matching bases. Deletions cut 6 bases from V and 4 bases from J, with 10 bases between. The germline gives CDR1 SGHAT, CDR2 FQNNGV. The CDR3 contains 12 residues. The CDR3 DNA reads TGTGCCAGCAGATCACAGGGTTACGAGCAGTACTTC. Its protein product is CASRSQGYEQYF.

This chain joins TRBV6-4 and TRBJ2-1, with TRBD2 matching 10 bases. CDR3 length: 15 residues. V was clipped by 5 bases and J by 5 bases; unmatched bases: 6. Germline V gene sequence: CDR1 MRHNA, CDR2 SNTAGT. The CDR3 spells CASSPGTSVHNEQFF. The CDR3 region has the DNA TGTGCCAGCAGTCCCGGGACTAGCGTTCACAATGAGCAGTTCTTC.

This rearrangement joins TRBV18 to TRBJ2-1; no clear D. V was shortened by 1 base and J by 5 bases, with 9 bases between the two germline ends. Germline-derived CDR1 and CDR2 are KGHSH and LQKENI. This CDR3 has 14 amino acids. For the CDR3, the DNA is TGTGCCAGCTCACCACTGAATAGCCACAATGAGCAGTTCTTC. Translation: CASSPLNSHNEQFF.

The J gene is TRBJ2-3, the V gene TRBV7-2, with 10 bases identical to TRBD2. Germline-derived CDR1 and CDR2 are SGHTA and FQGNSA. The V segment lost 6 bases and the J segment 2 bases; nucleotides outside the gene matches: 8. The CDR3 is 16 amino acids. This CDR3 is CASRGRTSGYTDTQYF. The CDR3 bases are TGTGCCAGCAGGGGTAGGACTAGCGGTTACACAGATACGCAGTATTTT.

In this sample, this clone turned up once. V is TRBV5-1 and J is TRBJ2-5; tentative D call: TRBD1 (7 bases). V shed 5 bases and J shed 5 bases, with 22 bases lying between them. This CDR3 has 16 residues. The germline V gene encodes CDR1 SGHRS and CDR2 YFSETQ. The CDR3 DNA reads TGCGCCAGCAGTCAATTGGAGGGGGCGCTGGGGGAGACCCAGTACTTC. Translating gives CASSQLEGALGETQYF.

The chain is built from TRBV6-5 and TRBJ1-1; weak D call: TRBD1 (5 bases). Trimming stripped 11 bases from V and 5 bases from J, with 18 bases between. This CDR3 contains 13 residues. The germline V gene encodes CDR1 MNHEY and CDR2 SVGAGI. The CDR3 loop is CAGDRGSWTEAFF. CDR3 sequence (DNA): TGTGCCGGGGATCGGGGGAGTTGGACTGAAGCTTTCTTT.

The chain carries TRBV4-2 and TRBJ1-6, with TRBD1 identical over 7 bases. CDR1 and CDR2 (germline): LGHNA, YNFKEQ. The CDR3 has 14 amino acids. The ends lost 4 bases at V and 10 bases at J; junction bases unmatched: 7. DNA of the CDR3: TGTGCCAGCAGCCGTAGACAGGGTGACTCACCCCTCCACTTT. Its translation is CASSRRQGDSPLHF.

The rearrangement uses TRBV18 and TRBJ2-6; 12 bases agree with TRBD1. The CDR3 contains 17 residues. V shed 5 bases, J shed 1 base, and the junction held 3 bases outside the gene matches. The germline CDR1 and CDR2 sequences are KGHSH and LQKENI. The CDR3 here is CASSTGQGASGANVLTF. The CDR3, as DNA: TGTGCCAGCTCAACGGGACAGGGGGCGTCTGGGGCCAACGTCCTGACTTTC.

In its sample, this clone was seen a few times. The V gene is TRBV12-3 or TRBV12-4, the J gene TRBJ1-2; no clear D. This CDR3 is 12 amino acids long. V gave up 6 bases and J gave up 8 bases, with 13 bases separating them. The DNA for the CDR3 is TGTGCCAGCAGCCCGGGAGAGCGCGGCTACACCTTC. Residues: CASSPGERGYTF.

This clone appeared a single time. The CDR3 spells CASSKDLGTGELFF. The DNA for the CDR3 is TGTGCCAGCAGCAAGGACTTGGGCACCGGGGAGCTGTTTTTT. The chain combines TRBV7-6 with TRBJ2-2; perhaps TRBD2 as D (5 bases). Germline assignment: CDR1 SGHVS and CDR2 FNYEAQ. This CDR3 contains 14 residues. With 5 bases removed from V and 4 bases from J, the gap between germline ends came to 11 bases.

This rearrangement joins TRBV5-1 to TRBJ2-3; 12 positions agree with TRBD2. Germline V CDR1 and CDR2: SGHRS, YFSETQ. The trim removed 1 base at V and 4 bases at J, leaving 7 bases unmatched. The CDR3 runs to 17 residues. The CDR3 nucleotides read TGCGCCAGCAGCTTGCGTCCTAGCGGGGGGGTTCCAGATACGCAGTATTTT. This gives the protein CASSLRPSGGVPDTQYF.

The sample holds one count of this clone. V usage is TRBV7-3 and J usage is TRBJ1-2; 9 nucleotides agree with TRBD1. The CDR3 sequence is 16 residues long. The germline CDR1 and CDR2 sequences are SGHTA and FQGTGA. Trimming at V came to 3 bases and at J to 4 bases, leaving 9 bases not matched to a gene. The CDR3 is CASSFRSGTGIYGYTF. CDR3 nucleotides: TGTGCCAGCAGCTTCCGATCCGGGACAGGGATCTATGGCTACACCTTC.

The chain's CDR3 is CASSLDIASNQPQHF. The DNA of the CDR3 is TGCGCCAGCAGCCTCGACATCGCGTCAAATCAGCCCCAGCATTTT. The rearrangement links TRBV5-1 to TRBJ1-5; D ambiguous. V gave up 4 bases and J gave up 4 bases, with 15 bases separating them. Germline loops: CDR1 SGHRS, CDR2 YFSETQ. The CDR3 spans 15 residues.

The V and J genes are TRBV7-2 and TRBJ2-7; 12 nucleotides match TRBD2. This CDR3 contains 15 residues. Germline V gene sequence: CDR1 SGHTA, CDR2 FQGNSA. V lost 5 bases, J lost 3 bases, and 5 bases stayed unmatched. This chain's CDR3 is CASSPTSGGHYEQYF. The CDR3 bases are TGTGCCAGCAGCCCAACTAGCGGGGGGCACTACGAGCAGTACTTC.

This clone was seen only a few times. V and J are TRBV18 and TRBJ2-3, with D unclear. The germline V gene encodes CDR1 KGHSH and CDR2 LQKENI. V was trimmed by 3 bases and J by 1 base, leaving 8 bases between them. CDR3 size: 14 residues. DNA of the CDR3: TGTGCCAGCTCACCGGCATCTCGCACAGATACGCAGTATTTT. Amino acid sequence: CASSPASRTDTQYF.

J is TRBJ2-7 and V is TRBV7-2; 10 bases align to TRBD1. Germline loops: CDR1 SGHTA, CDR2 FQGNSA. This CDR3 is 15 amino acids long. The ends lost 3 bases at V and 6 bases at J; junction bases unmatched: 8. CDR3: CASSFAGTGAGEQYF. The CDR3 DNA follows: TGTGCCAGCAGCTTCGCCGGGACAGGGGCTGGCGAGCAGTACTTC.

The rearrangement links TRBV28 to TRBJ2-7; possibly TRBD2 for D (6 bases). In germline, CDR1 is MDHEN, CDR2 SYDVKM. The CDR3 runs to 12 residues. V lost 6 bases, J lost 4 bases, and 10 bases lay in between. The CDR3 DNA follows: TGTGCCAGCAGCCGCGGAGGGTACGAGCAGTACTTC. This codes for CASSRGGYEQYF. Full variable domain (outside the CDR3, taken from reference TRBV28 and TRBJ2-7): DVKVTQSSRYLVKRTGEKVFLECVQDMDHENMFWYRQDPGLGLRLIYFSYDVKMKEKGDIPEGYSVSREKKERFSLILESASTNQTSMYLCASSRGGYEQYFGPGTRLTVT.

The chain has TRBV11-2 and TRBJ2-3, with TRBD2 matching over 10 bases. Germline CDR1 is SGHAT and CDR2 is FQNNGV. Trimming at V came to 1 base and at J to 0 bases, leaving 4 bases not matched to a gene. CDR3 size: 17 residues. As DNA, the CDR3 is TGTGCCAGCAGCTTAGGCTCAGCGGGGGGGAGCACAGATACGCAGTATTTT. As protein: CASSLGSAGGSTDTQYF.

The chain joins TRBV12-5 to TRBJ2-1; 8 positions match TRBD2. Germline CDR1 LGHNT, CDR2 FRNRAP. The CDR3 contains 16 residues. V dropped 0 bases and J dropped 8; count of bases not matched to a gene: 9. The chain's CDR3 is CASGLVLSGVLDEQFF. The CDR3, as DNA: TGTGCTAGTGGTTTGGTACTTAGCGGGGTCTTGGATGAGCAGTTCTTC.

The rearrangement joins TRBV18 to TRBJ2-2; TRBD1 might be the D (7 bases). CDR3 length: 16 residues. Looked up from germline, CDR1 is KGHSH and CDR2 is LQKENI. V shed 0 bases and J shed 5 bases, with 13 bases lying between them. The CDR3 region is CASSPPGGAGTGELFF. DNA of the CDR3: TGTGCCAGCTCACCACCAGGGGGCGCGGGAACCGGGGAGCTGTTTTTT.

The CDR3 sequence is CASSLRTDNQPQHF. The CDR3 DNA follows: TGTGCCAGCAGCCTCCGGACAGACAATCAGCCCCAGCATTTT. The chain has TRBV6-2 or TRBV6-3 and TRBJ1-5; TRBD1 might be the D (6 bases). The CDR3 has 14 amino acids. Germline values: CDR1 MNHEY, CDR2 SVGEGT. Trimming removed 6 bases at V and 3 bases at J, with 12 bases between.